A selection of T cell receptor beta chains follows, all from one sample in a study of blood T cells in healthy people across ages. TCRdb ran MiXCR on the 5' RACE reads and lists one entry per CDR3 protein. The sample contains about 1,000,000 distinct CDR3 sequences, 40% to 45% of which appear only once. The sequenced sample consisted of blood. These receptors were taken from an older woman in good health. CDR3s include the opening cysteine and the closing phenylalanine or tryptophan. A D gene is named only where the DNA matches it firmly. Rows may omit the clone size; those that give it use once, few, many or a size class.

d_call	v_call	j_call	clone_size	cdr3_aa	cdr3_nt
TRBD2	TRBV6-2/TRBV6-3	TRBJ2-1	.	CASRERAGYNEQFF	TGTGCCAGCAGGGAACGAGCGGGGTACAATGAGCAGTTCTTC
TRBD2	TRBV5-1	TRBJ2-1	few	CASSLFLTSGRLNNEQFF	TGCGCCAGCAGCTTGTTCCTGACTAGCGGGAGACTCAACAATGAGCAGTTCTTC
.	TRBV5-1	TRBJ2-5	.	CASSPEGWGSSYVQYF	TGCGCCAGCAGCCCGGAGGGGTGGGGGAGTTCCTACGTGCAGTACTTC
TRBD1	TRBV6-5	TRBJ2-5	.	CASSRDRVRGTQYF	TGTGCCAGCAGTCGAGACAGGGTGAGGGGGACCCAGTACTTC
TRBD2	TRBV7-9	TRBJ2-7	.	CASSFHPPFSGSSYEQYF	TGTGCCAGCAGCTTCCATCCCCCCTTTAGCGGGTCCTCCTACGAGCAGTACTTC
.	TRBV7-9	TRBJ2-2	few	CASSTRVLNTGELFF	TGTGCCAGCAGCACACGGGTGCTTAACACCGGGGAGCTGTTTTTT
.	TRBV11-1	TRBJ2-5	few	CASSLHPGPGEQYF	TGTGCCAGCAGCTTACATCCAGGTCCCGGGGAGCAGTACTTC
.	TRBV10-2	TRBJ1-6	few	CASRQASYNSPLHF	TGCGCCAGTCGACAGGCCTCCTATAATTCACCCCTCCACTTT
.	TRBV6-6	TRBJ2-1	once	CASAERGRGEETQFF	TGTGCCAGCGCTGAACGAGGGAGAGGGGAGGAGACCCAGTTCTTC
.	TRBV5-1	TRBJ1-2	.	CASSLSGQGPGYTF	TGCGCCAGCAGCCTGTCCGGACAAGGCCCCGGCTACACCTTC
.	TRBV29-1	TRBJ2-3	few	CSVGGGGYTDTQYF	TGCAGCGTTGGGGGTGGGGGTTACACAGATACGCAGTATTTT
TRBD1	TRBV12-3/TRBV12-4	TRBJ1-2	.	CASSRQGCGYTF	TGTGCCAGCAGTCGACAGGGGTGTGGCTACACCTTC
.	TRBV20-1	TRBJ1-2	few	CSARDRGGSTDGYTF	TGCAGTGCTAGAGATAGAGGGGGGAGTACGGATGGCTACACCTTC
.	TRBV5-1	TRBJ2-3	once	CASSLVRALRTDTQYF	TGCGCCAGCAGCTTGGTCAGGGCGCTTCGCACAGATACGCAGTATTTT
TRBD2	TRBV7-2	TRBJ2-1	.	CASIKGPKAGVSYNEQFF	TGTGCCAGCATTAAGGGGCCAAAAGCGGGAGTATCCTACAATGAGCAGTTCTTC
TRBD1	TRBV20-1	TRBJ1-6	many	CSASPWDSSYNSPLHF	TGCAGTGCTAGCCCCTGGGACAGCTCCTATAATTCACCCCTCCACTTT
.	TRBV6-5	TRBJ1-2	few	CASSPATVYGYTF	TGTGCCAGCAGCCCAGCCACAGTATATGGCTACACCTTC
.	TRBV19	TRBJ2-1	.	CASSMSYSGSYNEQFF	TGTGCCAGTAGTATGTCCTACTCCGGCTCCTACAATGAGCAGTTCTTC
TRBD1	TRBV5-1	TRBJ2-7	few	CASSLVGTAYEQYF	TGCGCCAGCAGCTTGGTGGGGACAGCCTACGAGCAGTACTTC
.	TRBV29-1	TRBJ2-7	few	CSVEDEGRGAYEQYF	TGCAGCGTTGAAGATGAAGGCAGAGGGGCCTACGAGCAGTACTTC
.	TRBV29-1	TRBJ2-1	.	CSVRGQREIYNEQFF	TGCAGCGTGCGGGGACAGCGGGAGATCTACAATGAGCAGTTCTTC
.	TRBV10-2	TRBJ2-1	few	CASSWAGPGNEQFF	TGCGCCAGCAGTTGGGCAGGACCGGGGAATGAGCAGTTCTTC
.	TRBV6-1	TRBJ2-1	.	CASSGGRDAHNEQFF	TGTGCCAGCAGTGGGGGGCGGGATGCACACAATGAGCAGTTCTTC
.	TRBV6-6	TRBJ2-1	.	CASVIWGADYNEQFF	TGTGCCAGCGTGATTTGGGGGGCCGACTACAATGAGCAGTTCTTC
TRBD1	TRBV5-6	TRBJ2-7	.	CASSVSTGGFFNEQYF	TGTGCCAGCAGCGTCTCCACAGGGGGCTTCTTCAATGAGCAGTACTTC
.	TRBV29-1	TRBJ2-2	.	CSVEMGRDKNTGELFF	TGCAGCGTTGAAATGGGGCGGGACAAGAACACCGGGGAGCTGTTTTTT
TRBD2	TRBV6-6	TRBJ2-5	.	CASSPRASGRGETQYF	TGTGCCAGCAGTCCCCGGGCTAGCGGGAGGGGAGAGACCCAGTACTTC
.	TRBV7-9	TRBJ2-1	.	CASSLKGEVNEQFF	TGTGCCAGCAGCTTAAAGGGGGAAGTCAATGAGCAGTTCTTC
.	TRBV5-1	TRBJ2-5	.	CASSLANSKETQYF	TGCGCCAGCAGCTTGGCCAACAGTAAAGAGACCCAGTACTTC
TRBD2	TRBV3-1	TRBJ2-1	.	CASSPRVAGNNEQFF	TGTGCCAGCAGCCCCCGGGTAGCGGGTAACAATGAGCAGTTCTTC
.	TRBV12-3/TRBV12-4	TRBJ2-2	.	CASSLTRPGELFF	TGTGCCAGCAGTTTAACGCGTCCCGGGGAGCTGTTTTTT
.	TRBV7-9	TRBJ1-1	.	CASSQVQGVLMNTEAFF	TGTGCCAGCAGCCAAGTCCAGGGAGTCCTTATGAACACTGAAGCTTTCTTT
TRBD2	TRBV2	TRBJ2-7	.	CASRGGFYEQYF	TGTGCCAGCAGGGGGGGGTTCTACGAGCAGTACTTC
.	TRBV7-7	TRBJ2-3	once	CASSLAISGYTQYF	TGTGCCAGCAGCTTAGCCATTAGCGGCTATACGCAGTATTTT
.	TRBV10-3	TRBJ2-7	.	CAISRAGGSSYGQYF	TGTGCCATCTCTCGAGCCGGGGGTAGCTCCTACGGGCAGTACTTC
TRBD1	TRBV6-5	TRBJ2-7	.	CASSSPREQGDEQYF	TGTGCCAGCAGTTCCCCTCGGGAACAGGGGGACGAGCAGTACTTC
TRBD1	TRBV6-1	TRBJ2-5	.	CASSDDRATRGTQYF	TGTGCCAGCAGTGACGACAGGGCCACGAGGGGGACCCAGTACTTC
TRBD2	TRBV7-9	TRBJ2-1	many	CASSPRPGTSGSNEQFF	TGTGCCAGCAGCCCGCGACCCGGGACTAGCGGGAGTAATGAGCAGTTCTTC
.	TRBV7-3	TRBJ2-5	.	CASSLQGTGEQYF	TGTGCCAGCAGCCTACAGGGGACGGGGGAGCAGTACTTC
.	TRBV21-1	TRBJ1-1	.	CASSNQGACTEAFF	TGTGCCAGCAGCAACCAGGGGGCTTGTACTGAAGCTTTCTTT
.	TRBV7-9	TRBJ2-1	.	CASSSENSQDEQFF	TGTGCCAGCAGCTCCGAGAACTCGCAGGATGAGCAGTTCTTC
TRBD2	TRBV11-3	TRBJ2-7	few	CASSLDWASGTAEQYF	TGTGCCAGCAGCTTAGACTGGGCTAGCGGGACGGCCGAGCAGTACTTC
TRBD2	TRBV3-1	TRBJ2-1	.	CASSQDGISGRSLYNEQFF	TGTGCCAGCAGCCAAGACGGTATTAGCGGGAGGTCCCTCTACAATGAGCAGTTCTTC
TRBD2	TRBV6-6	TRBJ2-1	.	CASHEGTSGLYNEQFF	TGTGCCAGCCATGAAGGGACTAGCGGATTATACAATGAGCAGTTCTTC
.	TRBV12-3/TRBV12-4	TRBJ2-7	.	CASSLAGRAYNEQYF	TGTGCCAGCAGTTTAGCCGGGAGAGCCTACAATGAGCAGTACTTC
TRBD1	TRBV29-1	TRBJ2-2	.	CSGQTGGTGELFF	TGCAGCGGCCAGACAGGGGGCACCGGGGAGCTGTTTTTT